The 25 T cell receptor beta chains below come from one sample, sequenced in a study of shared clonotypes between healthy human individuals. Repertoires were generated with immunoSEQ multiplex PCR, while TCRdb's copy carries only in-frame clones and drops some. The repertoire holds roughly 2,000,000 clones, about 95% seen once, with less than 1.5% in the top ten. Naivety among CD8 cells was defined by CD45RO negativity and positive CCR7 selection, thereby excluding terminally differentiated effector memory CD45RA+ cells. Material for sequencing was naive CD8+ T cells sorted from blood. These receptors were collected from a man between 18 and 29 years old in good health.

V and J are TRBV27 and TRBJ1-6; D possibly corresponds to TRBD1 (5 bases). Trimming took 7 bases from V and 7 from J, leaving 26 bases between them. CDR3 length equals 18 residues. CDR1 MNHEY and CDR2 SMNVEV come from the germline V gene (reference sequence). The CDR3 protein is CASTHTLTGTDWNSPLHF. The CDR3 DNA reads as TGTGCCAGCACCCATACCCTCACCGGGACCGACTGGAATTCACCCCTCCACTTT.

This rearrangement joins TRBV5-1 to TRBJ2-3; maybe TRBD2 (5 bases). Trimming left V 6 bases short and J 4 bases short, with 15 bases between. The CDR3 loop spans 14 amino acids. CDR1 and CDR2 (germline): SGHRS, YFSETQ. The CDR3 DNA follows: TGCGCCAGCAACCACCTCCGGGGTGCAGATACGCAGTATTTT. As protein: CASNHLRGADTQYF.

This chain connects TRBV6-1 to TRBJ2-1, with no clear D. The germline V gene encodes CDR1 MNHNS and CDR2 SASEGT. This CDR3 spans 13 amino acids. Trimming cost V 7 bases and J 8 bases, with 15 bases left between them. The CDR3 protein is CASTPEGWHEQFF. The CDR3 nucleotides are TGTGCCAGCACCCCCGAAGGTTGGCATGAGCAGTTCTTC.

The chain carries TRBV4-1 and TRBJ2-7; 8 bases are shared with TRBD2. V trimming: 4 bases; J trimming: 0 bases; junction bases outside the gene matches: 5. Looked up from germline, CDR1 is MGHRA and CDR2 is YSYEKL. The CDR3 totals 15 residues. CDR3 in amino acids: CASSLRSGSSYEQYF. The CDR3 nucleotides read TGCGCCAGCAGCCTAAGGAGCGGGAGCTCCTACGAGCAGTACTTC.

As concerns this clone: This sample includes further DNA sequences coding for the same CDR3. The chain links TRBV19 to TRBJ1-5; D not certain. The CDR3 is 13 amino acids. Trimming removed 0 bases at V and 8 bases at J, with 8 bases between. The germline CDR1 and CDR2 sequences are LNHDA and SQIVND (reference sequence). The CDR3 DNA follows: TGTGCCAGTAGTATAGACGGAGAAGAGCCCCAGCATTTT. Translation: CASSIDGEEPQHF.

This clone was seen once. The chain employs TRBV27 and TRBJ2-7; D is ambiguous. V lost 2 bases and J 0 bases, leaving 8 bases between the germline ends. Germline CDR1 and CDR2: MNHEY and SMNVEV (reference sequence). The CDR3 length is 14 residues. CDR3 amino acids: CASSLASLSYEQYF. DNA of the CDR3: TGTGCCAGCAGTTTAGCATCGCTCTCCTACGAGCAGTACTTC.

The chain joins TRBV4-3 to TRBJ2-1; no clear D gene. Trimming cost V 1 base and J 9 bases, with 16 bases left between them. The V gene's germline CDR1 is LGHNA and CDR2 YSLEER. This CDR3 comprises 15 residues. CDR3 sequence (DNA): TGCGCCAGCAGCCAAGTACGCCAGAATTGGGCTGAGCAGTTCTTC. This gives the protein CASSQVRQNWAEQFF.

This chain joins TRBV19 and TRBJ2-7; no definite D call. The CDR3 is made up of 13 amino acids. V was cut by 3 bases and J by 4 bases, with 10 bases left in between. CDR1 and CDR2 (germline): LNHDA, SQIVND (reference sequence). The chain's CDR3 is CASSIQVLYEQYF. The CDR3 DNA follows: TGTGCCAGTAGTATCCAGGTTTTATACGAGCAGTACTTC.

V is TRBV4-1 and J is TRBJ2-7; D may be TRBD2 (5 bases). CDR1 is MGHRA and CDR2 is YSYEKL in the germline V gene. This CDR3 region has 14 residues. The V end lost 0 bases, the J end lost 4 bases, and 10 bases lay between the germline ends. As DNA, the CDR3 is TGCGCCAGCAGCCAAGATATGGGAGTTTACGAGCAGTACTTC. It translates to CASSQDMGVYEQYF.

The chain couples TRBV7-9 to TRBJ2-2; 9 nucleotides match TRBD2. With 4 bases clipped from V and 6 bases from J, the junction kept 15 bases outside the gene matches. The germline gives CDR1 SEHNR, CDR2 FQNEAQ (reference sequence). This CDR3 comprises 18 residues. CDR3 coding DNA: TGTGCCAGCAGCTCATCTGATCACCTAGCGGGACGGGCCGGGGAGCTGTTTTTT. This gives the protein CASSSSDHLAGRAGELFF. The variable domain in full, with the rest retrieved from reference TRBV7-9 and TRBJ2-2, is DTGVSQNPRHKITKRGQNVTFRCDPISEHNRLYWYRQTLGQGPEFLTYFQNEAQLEKSRLLSDRFSAERPKGSFSTLEIQRTEQGDSAMYLCASSSSDHLAGRAGELFFGEGSRLTVL.

This clone was counted once. J is TRBJ2-7 and V is TRBV9, with 10 positions matching TRBD2. This CDR3 spans 17 amino acids. Germline trimming cut 0 bases from V and 7 bases from J; bases unmatched to any gene: 13. Germline V lookup: CDR1 SGDLS, CDR2 YYNGEE. The CDR3 spells CASSVGLAGGLEGEQYF. As DNA, the CDR3 is TGTGCCAGCAGCGTAGGGTTAGCGGGAGGCCTAGAGGGGGAGCAGTACTTC. The full variable domain, completed using reference TRBV9 and TRBJ2-7, is DSGVTQTPKHLITATGQRVTLRCSPRSGDLSVYWYQQSLDQGLQFLIQYYNGEERAKGNILERFSAQQFPDLHSELNLSSLELGDSALYFCASSVGLAGGLEGEQYFGPGTRLTVT.

V is TRBV5-6 and J is TRBJ1-1; D may be TRBD1 (6 bases). This CDR3 has 16 amino acids. The germline CDR1 and CDR2 sequences are SGHDT and YYEEEE. V lost 4 bases to trimming and J lost 0 bases, with 16 bases between them. The CDR3 reads CASSRWGAVLNTEAFF. As DNA, the CDR3 is TGTGCCAGCAGCCGTTGGGGGGCAGTCCTGAACACTGAAGCTTTCTTT.

This sequence joins TRBV6-5 and TRBJ1-1; possible D gene TRBD1, 6 bases. The germline V and J ends were trimmed by 6 bases and 11 bases, with 13 bases remaining between them. CDR1 is MNHEY and CDR2 is SVGAGI in the germline V gene. The CDR3 has 11 amino acids. The CDR3 DNA follows: TGTGCCAGCAGGGGGGGCGGGATGGCTTTCTTT. It yields the protein CASRGGGMAFF.

The chain recombines TRBV2 with TRBJ1-1; a possible D gene is TRBD1 (5 bases). Trimming shortened V by 8 bases and J by 2 bases, and 12 bases separated the two germline ends. This CDR3 has 13 residues. Per the germline V gene, CDR1 is SNHLY and CDR2 is FYNNEI. The CDR3 loop is CASQPGVNTEAFF. In DNA, the CDR3 is TGTGCCAGCCAACCGGGGGTAAACACTGAAGCTTTCTTT.

On this clone: Sequence at one end of the junction differs from germline and may be a read error. CDR3: CASSSGQGSSYEQYF. CDR3 coding DNA: TGTGCTAGCAGCTCGGGACAGGGGAGCTCCTACGAGCAGTACTTC. The chain recombines TRBV7-7 with TRBJ2-7; 10 bases are shared with TRBD1. CDR1 SSHAT and CDR2 FNYEAQ come from the germline V gene (reference sequence). The CDR3 totals 15 residues.

The rearrangement joins TRBV29-1 to TRBJ2-3; D is possibly TRBD1 or TRBD2 (5 bases each). Germline CDR1 and CDR2: SQVTM and ANQGSEA. Trimming stripped 5 bases from V and 2 bases from J, with 11 bases between. This CDR3 comprises 13 residues. For the CDR3, the DNA is TGCAGCGTTAGTCGAGGGGTCACAGATACGCAGTATTTT. Its translation: CSVSRGVTDTQYF.

The chain couples TRBV5-1 to TRBJ1-2; D ambiguous. The germline V gene encodes CDR1 SGHRS and CDR2 YFSETQ. There are 16 residues in the CDR3. V was clipped by 0 bases and J by 0 bases, with 12 bases between them. CDR3 in DNA: TGCGCCAGCAGCTTGGGTGCGGACTCAGCTAACTATGGCTACACCTTC. Its translation: CASSLGADSANYGYTF.

This clone showed up just a few times. This rearrangement joins TRBV5-8 to TRBJ1-6, with D tentatively TRBD1 (5 bases). CDR1 SGHTS and CDR2 YDEGEE come from the germline V gene. Trimming took off 0 bases at V and 9 bases at J, with 13 bases between the two ends. The CDR3 runs 15 residues. The CDR3, as DNA: TGTGCCAGCAGCTTGGGGGACGGGGCGCTTTCACCCCTCCACTTT. As protein: CASSLGDGALSPLHF.

The J gene is TRBJ2-5, the V gene TRBV6-5; 9 nucleotides agree with TRBD2. Trimming cost V 10 bases and J 11 bases; bases outside gene matches: 17. CDR1 is MNHEY and CDR2 is SVGAGI in the germline V gene. The CDR3 runs to 14 residues. CDR3 residues: CATSAAEREEEQYF. CDR3 bases: TGTGCCACGTCAGCTGCGGAGCGGGAGGAGGAGCAGTACTTC.

This clone was seen once. The rearrangement links TRBV4-1 to TRBJ1-3, with a weak D call TRBD1 (5 bases). The V gene's germline CDR1 is MGHRA and CDR2 YSYEKL. The CDR3 has 16 amino acids. V was shortened by 2 bases and J by 2 bases, with 13 bases between the two germline ends. This CDR3 reads CASSQPPGRPGNTIYF. CDR3 sequence (DNA): TGCGCCAGCAGCCAACCCCCAGGGAGGCCTGGAAACACCATATATTTT.

Concerning this clone: The identical CDR3 is also encoded by other nucleotide sequences in the sample. The V gene is TRBV4-1, the J gene TRBJ2-3; D is uncertain. Trimming took off 1 base at V and 3 bases at J, with 8 bases between the two ends. This CDR3 spans 14 amino acids. The germline gives CDR1 MGHRA, CDR2 YSYEKL. The CDR3 loop is CASSQVGETDTQYF. The CDR3 coding sequence is TGCGCCAGCAGCCAAGTGGGTGAGACAGATACGCAGTATTTT.

J is TRBJ2-7 and V is TRBV10-2; possibly TRBD2 for D (6 bases). V was pared by 2 bases and J by 4 bases, with 12 bases between. The CDR3 has 14 residues. The germline V gene has CDR1 WSHSY and CDR2 SAAADI. The CDR3 DNA reads TGCGCCAGCAGTGAGGGAGTGGGGGGTTACGAGCAGTACTTC. Translating it yields CASSEGVGGYEQYF.

V usage is TRBV27 and J usage is TRBJ2-5; TRBD2 is a possible D gene (5 bases). Per germline, CDR1 MNHEY and CDR2 SMNVEV (reference sequence). V was trimmed by 5 bases and J by 2 bases, leaving 9 bases between them. The CDR3 is 13 amino acids. The CDR3 coding sequence is TGTGCCAGCAGTGGCGGGCCACAAGAGACCCAGTACTTC. Protein sequence: CASSGGPQETQYF.

In the case of this clone: Germline and junction disagree at one end, which may indicate a read error. This chain joins TRBV4-3 and TRBJ2-1, with 10 bases aligning to TRBD2. This CDR3 has 15 residues. Germline CDR1 reads LGHNA; CDR2 reads YSLEER. The CDR3 bases are TGCGCCAGCAGCCAAGAATCAGGGCTAGCGGGAGCCGGAGTCTTC. Its translation is CASSQESGLAGAGVF.

The chain links TRBV11-2 to TRBJ2-5; 7 bases align to TRBD1. The CDR3 totals 12 residues. V lost 4 bases and J lost 4; bases outside the gene matches: 0. Looked up from germline, CDR1 is SGHAT and CDR2 is FQNNGV. In DNA, the CDR3 is TGTGCCAGCAGCTACAGGGGAGAGACCCAGTACTTC. This translates into CASSYRGETQYF.